This entry features one TCR beta chain sequence. A few counts support this clone. The target of this receptor is not known. Within one base of it there is no much larger clone, and no base qualities were kept. V drops 10 bases and J drops 5 bases, leaving 8 bases in between. The germline V gene (reference sequence) supplies CDR1 SEHNR and CDR2 FQNEAQ. The CDR3 runs 10 amino acids, cysteine and phenylalanine included. The read is trimmed to its CDR3 DNA, 30 bases read in frame from base 1. The method behind the library was the immunoSEQ multiplex PCR assay. In the original analysis: To diagnose cytomegalovirus status from the catalog of TCR beta chain sequences, a statistical classification framework was built. This immuneACCESS table, as held by TCRdb, lists in-frame sequences with V and J called but not all clones. Of the missing ones, under half trace to an unresolved V gene in checked studies; the others have no known cause. That table gives V, J and clone size, and the DNA gave D and trimming. In this sample the table shows 150,000 to 180,000 clones, approximately 86% of which occur a single time. The ten most abundant clones make up around 2.1% of the sample.

Donors formed part of the validation cohort, which comprised 120 subjects and was distinct from the first cohort of under 850 subjects. These data come from a study of cytomegalovirus exposure and HLA in healthy donors (dated by TCRdb to 2016 to 2017). Notes on the research overall: The 666 repertoires of the first cohort and the 120 or so validation repertoires were produced on the same platform, according to a later analysis. A separate validation cohort of about 110 different subjects was used in addition to the 666-subject first cohort. To predict cytomegalovirus infection status, the study combined high-throughput TCR immunosequencing, statistical association of individual TCRs with disease status, and machine learning. The study aimed to test whether signatures of past pathogen exposure could be identified by cataloging public T cell receptors.

Broader findings and caveats from the paper: The classifier was reported to diagnose cytomegalovirus status with high specificity and sensitivity in both the original cohort and the validation cohort. A later analysis found that TCRs clustered in the first cohort also tended to co-occur in the 100 to 150 validation repertoires, with roughly 95% of cluster scores above 0. The study gave a list of more than 150 TCR beta chains associated with cytomegalovirus. While some public TCRs were present in many individuals, most TCR sequences turned up only very rarely across donors. A later analysis had no HLA typing for the validation cohort, so co-occurrence there was scored across all 110 or so repertoires. According to the authors, the approach could potentially be generalized to other disease states and immunological phenotypes. In vitro tests confirmed that three of the cytomegalovirus-associated TCR beta chains recognize cytomegalovirus antigens.

This receptor was obtained from a human donor in good health. Sequenced sample: PBMCs. Recombination joined TRBV7-9 with TRBJ1-2; the D gene cannot be named for sure. The CDR3 is CATTPYGYTF. The DNA sequence is as follows: TGTGCCACAACTCCTTATGGCTACACCTTC.